A single T cell receptor (beta chain) is shown here with its context. Its antigen is unidentified. CDR1 SNHLY and CDR2 FYNNEI come from the germline V gene. With 8 bases removed from V and 4 bases from J, the gap between germline ends came to 15 bases. This CDR3 is 15 amino acids long. These data belong to a study of siplizumab effects on memory and regulatory T cells. TCRdb's copy holds only in-frame clones and misses some; the assay was immunoSEQ multiplex PCR. This sample has about 40,000 clones, with 70% to 90% found just once. Study observations and caveats: The drug siplizumab significantly decreased the alloreactive sequences that could be traced to unstimulated CD4+ memory cells. Naive T cells looked more diverse than memory cells and looked like major alloresponse contributors.

The source is a human donor in good health. The chain uses TRBV2 and TRBJ1-6, with D maybe TRBD1 (5 bases). The sequencing input was naive CD4+ T cells sorted from blood. CDR3 loop: CASGGQGTYNSPLHF. CDR3 nucleotides: TGTGCCAGCGGTGGGCAGGGAACTTATAATTCACCCCTCCACTTT.